These T cell receptor beta chains were read from a single sample in a study of cytotoxic CD8 clonotypes in ibrutinib-treated CLL. Assay: immunoSEQ multiplex PCR; the TCRdb copy retains only in-frame clones and omits some. The data show 150,000 or so clones, approximately 77% seen once. Source: PBMCs, taken after 12 months of ibrutinib treatment. The receptors stem from a human donor with chronic lymphocytic leukemia. Each CDR3 is given with its conserved first and last residue. Only part of the rows carry a size: once, few, many, or a class if the clone is expanded.

v_gene: TRBV5-1
j_gene: TRBJ2-3
abundance: NA
CDR3aa: CASSLALDTQYF

v_gene: TRBV6-5
j_gene: TRBJ2-6
abundance: NA
CDR3aa: CASSSYLSGANVLTF

v_gene: TRBV28
j_gene: TRBJ2-7
abundance: NA
CDR3aa: CASSFWGRTSYEQYF

v_gene: TRBV7-6
j_gene: TRBJ2-7
abundance: NA
CDR3aa: CASSGRLYEQYF

v_gene: TRBV7-3
j_gene: TRBJ2-1
abundance: NA
CDR3aa: CASSLTPPGTAYNEQFF

v_gene: TRBV4-1
j_gene: TRBJ2-1
abundance: NA
CDR3aa: CASSQVGEQFF

v_gene: TRBV5-1
j_gene: TRBJ1-3
abundance: NA
CDR3aa: CASSLAGTGGSGNTIYF

v_gene: TRBV15
j_gene: TRBJ1-2
abundance: once
CDR3aa: CATSRGRDQNYGYTF

v_gene: TRBV18
j_gene: TRBJ1-1
abundance: NA
CDR3aa: CASSDQVHLSAFF

v_gene: TRBV5-3
j_gene: TRBJ2-3
abundance: NA
CDR3aa: CARSFGRRTDTQYF

v_gene: TRBV7-9
j_gene: TRBJ2-7
abundance: NA
CDR3aa: CASSPPGTGVHEQYF

v_gene: TRBV5-4
j_gene: TRBJ2-1
abundance: NA
CDR3aa: CASSWDRSSSYNEQFF

v_gene: TRBV7-2
j_gene: TRBJ1-1
abundance: NA
CDR3aa: CASSLMGVNTEAFF

v_gene: TRBV7-2
j_gene: TRBJ1-2
abundance: few
CDR3aa: CASSLEGWPGAGYGYTF

v_gene: TRBV27
j_gene: TRBJ2-7
abundance: once
CDR3aa: CASSYRALYEQYF

v_gene: TRBV5-1
j_gene: TRBJ2-3
abundance: NA
CDR3aa: CASSLRSGGAGDTQYF

v_gene: TRBV27
j_gene: TRBJ2-4
abundance: NA
CDR3aa: CASSRGVTKNIQYF

v_gene: TRBV4-1
j_gene: TRBJ2-1
abundance: NA
CDR3aa: CASSHPGGYYNEQFF

v_gene: TRBV19
j_gene: TRBJ1-2
abundance: NA
CDR3aa: CASTTGGFSYTF

v_gene: TRBV13
j_gene: TRBJ1-6
abundance: NA
CDR3aa: CASSFDRGRYNSPLHF

v_gene: TRBV7-9
j_gene: TRBJ1-4
abundance: few
CDR3aa: CASSLAREKLFF

v_gene: TRBV7-9
j_gene: TRBJ2-7
abundance: NA
CDR3aa: CASSSYGYEQYF

v_gene: TRBV7-2
j_gene: TRBJ2-1
abundance: few
CDR3aa: CASSSGTNLVEQFF

v_gene: TRBV27
j_gene: TRBJ1-6
abundance: NA
CDR3aa: CASSVQRGLGSPLHF

v_gene: TRBV18
j_gene: TRBJ2-1
abundance: NA
CDR3aa: CASSPRGSEGQFF

v_gene: TRBV4-1
j_gene: TRBJ1-2
abundance: NA
CDR3aa: CASSRAEDYGYTF

v_gene: TRBV7-2
j_gene: TRBJ1-2
abundance: NA
CDR3aa: CASSLDGAVGLYGYTF

v_gene: TRBV6-6
j_gene: TRBJ1-1
abundance: NA
CDR3aa: CASSYVVNTEAFF

v_gene: TRBV28
j_gene: TRBJ2-2
abundance: NA
CDR3aa: CASSLLGAGVRTGELFF

v_gene: TRBV6-5
j_gene: TRBJ2-7
abundance: few
CDR3aa: CASRRNRDYEQYF

v_gene: TRBV19
j_gene: TRBJ1-2
abundance: few
CDR3aa: CASSRDGQLSGYTF

v_gene: TRBV19
j_gene: TRBJ1-5
abundance: once
CDR3aa: CASSIRQGAYNQPQHF

v_gene: TRBV7-8
j_gene: TRBJ1-3
abundance: NA
CDR3aa: CASSLTGSGNTIYF

v_gene: TRBV28
j_gene: TRBJ2-7
abundance: NA
CDR3aa: CASSLTGSPYEQYF

v_gene: TRBV5-1
j_gene: TRBJ2-3
abundance: NA
CDR3aa: CASSLDGLAGTRTDTQYF

v_gene: TRBV18
j_gene: TRBJ2-7
abundance: NA
CDR3aa: CASSPTQGTYEQYF

v_gene: TRBV19
j_gene: TRBJ2-2
abundance: NA
CDR3aa: CASERFTGELFF